Below are 22 T cell receptor beta chains sequenced from a single sample in a study of human T cells and chemical hapten exposure. TCRdb passed the RACE reads through MiXCR, listing each CDR3 protein once. The repertoire holds over 85,000 distinct CDR3 sequences, with less than 14% as singletons. The time point was: pre-sensitization, week 0. The treatment was: therapeutic diphenylcyclopropenone sensitization with weekly scalp DPC. Source: whole blood, taken in connection with sensitization to the hapten diphenylcyclopropenone (DPC). The receptor source for this set is a woman between 55 and 75 years old with alopecia areata. Some clones in this sample may be carry-over from other donors' samples.

In its sample, this clonotype was seen many times. The chain has TRBV6-5 and TRBJ2-6; D not resolved. This CDR3 is 16 amino acids long. Germline values: CDR1 MNHEY, CDR2 SVGAGI. The V end was cut by 0 bases, the J end by 2 bases, with 8 bases between. DNA for the CDR3: TGTGCCAGCAGTTACTCGAGCCTAACTGGGGCCAACGTCCTGACTTTC. It translates to CASSYSSLTGANVLTF.

This clonotype was counted a few times. The rearrangement links TRBV7-9 to TRBJ2-2; 8 bases fit TRBD1. The CDR3 covers 16 residues. Per the germline V gene, CDR1 is SEHNR and CDR2 is FQNEAQ (reference sequence). The ends lost 5 bases at V and 0 bases at J; junction bases unmatched: 5. The CDR3, as DNA: TGTGCCAGCAGCCCAACGACAGGGGCGAACACCGGGGAGCTGTTTTTT. Translating it yields CASSPTTGANTGELFF. Full variable domain (outside the CDR3, taken from reference TRBV7-9 and TRBJ2-2): DTGVSQNPRHKITKRGQNVTFRCDPISEHNRLYWYRQTLGQGPEFLTYFQNEAQLEKSRLLSDRFSAERPKGSFSTLEIQRTEQGDSAMYLCASSPTTGANTGELFFGEGSRLTVL.

The sample holds a few counts of this clonotype. The rearrangement links TRBV5-8 to TRBJ2-3; D is unclear. Between the trimmed V and J ends, which lost 7 bases and 0 bases, there was a span of 9 bases. The CDR3 is 13 amino acids. CDR1 is SGHTS, CDR2 YDEGEE, per germline. The DNA of the CDR3 is TGTGCCAGCGGGTGGCTGAGCACAGATACGCAGTATTTT. Amino acids: CASGWLSTDTQYF.

At least ten counts were recorded for this clonotype. The chain uses TRBV29-1 and TRBJ1-2; D is undetermined. With 6 bases removed from V and 8 bases from J, the gap between germline ends came to 19 bases. Per germline, CDR1 SQVTM and CDR2 ANQGSEA. The CDR3 has 13 amino acids. In nucleotides, the CDR3 is TGCAGCGTCGCTGGTACTCGGTTAGAGGGCTACACCTTC. Amino acid sequence: CSVAGTRLEGYTF.

This clonotype was seen many times. The chain links TRBV11-2 to TRBJ1-4; 8 bases line up with TRBD1. The trim removed 5 bases at V and 7 bases at J, leaving 9 bases unmatched. Germline assignment: CDR1 SGHAT and CDR2 FQNNGV. The CDR3 is 15 residues long. The CDR3 is CASSPRTGMGEKLFF. CDR3 in DNA: TGTGCCAGCAGCCCGCGGACAGGGATGGGTGAAAAACTGTTTTTT.

CDR3 region: CASSDSGGRNTGELFF. CDR3 coding DNA: TGTGCCAGCAGCGATAGTGGGGGCCGGAACACCGGGGAGCTGTTTTTT. The chain couples TRBV7-9 to TRBJ2-2; D is perhaps TRBD1 (6 bases). Germline loops: CDR1 SEHNR, CDR2 FQNEAQ (reference sequence). V lost 5 bases and J lost 1, with 14 bases in between. The CDR3 spans 16 residues.

This clonotype has just a few counts. The chain recombines TRBV2 with TRBJ2-3; TRBD1 matches 8 bases. CDR3 length equals 15 residues. V shed 6 bases, J shed 1 base, and the junction held 6 bases outside the gene matches. Germline V lookup: CDR1 SNHLY, CDR2 FYNNEI. CDR3 residues: CASSYPGQGTDTQYF. The CDR3, as DNA: TGTGCCAGCAGCTACCCGGGACAGGGCACAGATACGCAGTATTTT.

The sample holds many counts of this clonotype. The V gene is TRBV6-5, the J gene TRBJ1-1; TRBD1 agrees at 8 bases. This CDR3 has 14 residues. Germline CDR1 MNHEY, CDR2 SVGAGI. J lost 4 bases, V lost 2 bases, and 3 bases had no gene match. DNA of the CDR3: TGTGCCAGCAGTTACCAGGGGGCGGGCACTGAAGCTTTCTTT. This codes for CASSYQGAGTEAFF.

This clonotype appeared many times. The chain couples TRBV30 to TRBJ2-7, with TRBD1 matching over 12 bases. The CDR3 sequence is 14 residues long. Trimming at V came to 5 bases and at J to 0 bases, leaving 2 bases not matched to a gene. Germline V gene lookup returns CDR1 GTSNPN and CDR2 SVGIG (reference sequence). The CDR3 sequence: CAWGTGGSSYEQYF. The CDR3 coding sequence is TGTGCCTGGGGGACAGGGGGCTCCTCCTACGAGCAGTACTTC.

The table lists this clonotype with a few counts. This chain connects TRBV10-1 to TRBJ1-5; tentative D call: TRBD1 (5 bases). The CDR3 extends over 18 amino acids. Germline CDR1 and CDR2: WNHNN and SYGVQD (reference sequence). Trimming pared 6 bases from V and 7 bases from J, leaving 28 bases between. The CDR3 sequence: CASRELTLGLLREQPQHF. The CDR3 region has the DNA TGCGCCAGCAGGGAGCTCACCCTGGGACTCTTGAGGGAACAGCCCCAGCATTTT.

The sample holds many counts of this clonotype. The DNA for the CDR3 is TGCGCCAGCAGCGTCAGGGCGACTAATGAAAAACTGTTTTTT. Amino acid sequence: CASSVRATNEKLFF. V usage is TRBV5-1 and J usage is TRBJ1-4; TRBD1 might be the D (5 bases). The CDR3 has 14 amino acids. Germline V gene lookup returns CDR1 SGHRS and CDR2 YFSETQ. With 4 bases removed from V and 2 bases from J, the gap between germline ends came to 9 bases.

In this sample, this clonotype turned up a few times. The V gene is TRBV19, the J gene TRBJ2-7, with a weak D call TRBD2 (6 bases). This CDR3 contains 17 residues. Germline V lookup: CDR1 LNHDA, CDR2 SQIVND (reference sequence). Trimming took 4 bases from V and 2 from J, leaving 21 bases between them. Written as DNA, the CDR3 is TGTGCCAGTAGTACCACTGGAGGAGGGGAGGTGACCTACGAGCAGTACTTC. Its protein is CASSTTGGGEVTYEQYF.

The chain combines TRBV29-1 with TRBJ2-7, with 10 bases lining up with TRBD1. Looked up from germline, CDR1 is SQVTM and CDR2 is ANQGSEA. V shed 7 bases and J 5 bases; nucleotides not matched to a gene: 2. The CDR3 totals 11 residues. The CDR3 loop reads CSGGQGHEQYF. CDR3 bases: TGCAGCGGGGGACAGGGGCACGAGCAGTACTTC.

With respect to this clonotype: Sequence at one end of the junction differs from germline and may be a read error. V usage is TRBV18 and J usage is TRBJ2-5; 11 bases are shared with TRBD2. The length of the CDR3 is 16 residues. Germline V lookup: CDR1 KGHSH, CDR2 LQKENI. CDR3 sequence reads: CASSPTGTSGQETRYF. CDR3 bases: TGTGCCAGCTCACCAACAGGGACTAGCGGACAAGAGACCCGGTACTTC. Together with reference TRBV18 and TRBJ2-5, the CDR3 gives the full variable domain: NAGVMQNPRHLVRRRGQEARLRCSPMKGHSHVYWYRQLPEEGLKFMVYLQKENIIDESGMPKERFSAEFPKEGPSILRIQQVVRGDSAAYFCASSPTGTSGQETRYFGPGTRLLVL.

The sample holds many counts of this clonotype. The chain combines TRBV20-1 with TRBJ2-1; 9 positions agree with TRBD2. The ends lost 5 bases at V and 2 bases at J; junction bases unmatched: 10. Germline CDR1 DFQATT, CDR2 SNEGSKA (reference sequence). There are 16 residues in the CDR3. The CDR3 reads CSASSGGSQTYNEQFF. The CDR3 region has the DNA TGCAGTGCTTCCAGCGGGGGGTCCCAGACCTACAATGAGCAGTTCTTC.

The chain recombines TRBV20-1 with TRBJ2-3; no firm D call. The CDR3 contains 15 residues. Germline V gene lookup returns CDR1 DFQATT and CDR2 SNEGSKA (reference sequence). Trimming cost V 6 bases and J 0 bases, with 16 bases left between them. In DNA, the CDR3 is TGCAGTGCCCCCCGACTTGGGCCTAGCACAGATACGCAGTATTTT. This encodes CSAPRLGPSTDTQYF.

This clonotype was seen repeatedly, ten times or more. This chain connects TRBV6-1 to TRBJ1-5; a weak D match, TRBD1 (5 bases). The CDR3 spans 15 residues. Trimming stripped 4 bases from V and 3 bases from J, with 13 bases between. CDR1 is MNHNS, CDR2 SASEGT, per germline. The DNA of the CDR3 is TGTGCCAGCAGTGGGGTACAGGAGATCAATCAGCCCCAGCATTTT. Residues: CASSGVQEINQPQHF.

This clonotype was observed at least ten times. The rearrangement links TRBV20-1 to TRBJ2-7, with 7 nucleotides matching TRBD2. The length of the CDR3 is 14 residues. V shed 3 bases, J shed 2 bases, and the junction held 7 bases outside the gene matches. The germline CDR1 and CDR2 sequences are DFQATT and SNEGSKA (reference sequence). CDR3 loop: CSASRSGRTYEQYF. In nucleotides, the CDR3 is TGCAGTGCTAGTCGTAGCGGGCGTACCTACGAGCAGTACTTC.

The chain has TRBV4-2 and TRBJ1-4; 10 bases fit TRBD1. The CDR3 is made up of 15 amino acids. V shed 3 bases, J shed 6 bases, and the junction held 4 bases outside the gene matches. Germline V gene sequence: CDR1 LGHNA, CDR2 YNFKEQ. As DNA, the CDR3 is TGTGCCAGCAGCCATACCGGGACAGGGGATGAAAAACTGTTTTTT. This translates into CASSHTGTGDEKLFF.

This clonotype has ten or more counts. This chain connects TRBV9 to TRBJ2-3; the match to TRBD1 covers 11 bases. Looked up from germline, CDR1 is SGDLS and CDR2 is YYNGEE. V gave up 4 bases and J gave up 4 bases; unmatched junction bases: 11. The CDR3 length is 17 residues. The CDR3 region is CASSLDTGTGGSDTQYF. The CDR3 nucleotides are TGTGCCAGCAGCCTAGATACCGGGACAGGGGGTTCAGATACGCAGTATTTT.

This clonotype came up many times. The V and J genes are TRBV3-1 and TRBJ1-2; 8 bases are shared with TRBD1. In germline, CDR1 is LGHDT, CDR2 YNNKEL (reference sequence). This CDR3 has 13 amino acids. Trimming cost V 2 bases and J 8 bases; bases outside gene matches: 4. The DNA for the CDR3 is TGTGCCAGCAGCCAATCCGGACAGGGAGGCTACACCTTC. Residues: CASSQSGQGGYTF.

This clonotype was recorded many times. The chain has TRBV3-1 and TRBJ2-2; D perhaps matches TRBD1 (6 bases). The V gene lost 1 base and the J gene lost 5 bases, with 8 bases spanning the gap. Germline-derived CDR1 and CDR2 are LGHDT and YNNKEL (reference sequence). This CDR3 is built from 14 residues. The CDR3 loop is CASSQGGQTGELFF. The CDR3 bases are TGTGCCAGCAGCCAAGGGGGGCAGACCGGGGAGCTGTTTTTT.